The TCR beta chain described here comes from a study of cytomegalovirus exposure and HLA in healthy donors (dated by TCRdb to the late 2010s). The study in broad terms: According to an earlier analysis of several hundred of the donors, about 170 million T cells yielded 117 million unique TCR beta sequences and about 300 Gb of sequence data. An early release that covered fewer than 800 HLA-typed donors contained about 290 gigabases of sequencing data and tens of millions of unique TCR sequences. Of the 398 genotyped donors, 80% to 90% were placed in the genetic ancestry cluster associated with self-reported Caucasian donors. The study was designed to test whether signatures of past pathogen exposure could be identified by cataloging public T cell receptors. The T cell repertoires of 666 subjects were profiled by immunosequencing and related to cytomegalovirus serostatus. Besides the first cohort of about 730 subjects, a separate validation cohort made up of roughly 130 different subjects was used. High-throughput TCR immunosequencing, statistical association of individual TCRs with disease status, and machine learning were combined to predict cytomegalovirus infection status. A later analysis re-analyzed previously published TCR beta repertoires from 650 to 800 donors and added high-resolution HLA genotyping to study TCR occurrence patterns. Rather than drawing on any new phenotypic data, the later analysis identified candidate immune exposures from TCR beta sequences and the way those sequences occurred across donors. An earlier analysis of around 580 of the donors used high-throughput TCR beta sequencing to judge whether each TCR beta V gene segment behaved as functional or pseudogenic. Donor age, sex, ethnicity and CMV serostatus were compiled alongside the repertoire data. A later genetic analysis took genome-wide SNP genotypes for about three fifths of the roughly 700 donors and used that subset as a discovery cohort. All discovery cohort repertoires had been generated on a single sequencing platform. HLA typing included class I and class II loci at four-digit resolution. Typing coverage differed by locus: A, B, C, DRB1 and DQB1 were typed in roughly 620-630 donors, DQA1 in about 500, DPA1 in around 580, and DPB1 in 472. A handful of DR-DQ haplotypes were handled as single units for association and clustering because linkage in the cohort was strong. On average, around 200,000 unique TCR beta nucleotide sequences were sequenced per donor among about 400 genotyped donors of the cohort, with about 19% of those sequences being non-productive.

Broad study findings and their caveats: An association between a missense DCLRE1C variant and V-gene and J-gene trimming of TCR beta chains was found in a later genetic analysis and replicated in an independent cohort. The study gave a list of over 150 TCR beta chains associated with cytomegalovirus. A later analysis reported that several top co-occurrence clusters appeared linked to parvovirus B19, influenza, CMV and Epstein-Barr virus. In a later analysis, the rate of TCR association differed among HLA loci, with DRB1 alleles having the most associated TCRs and HLA-C alleles having the fewest. A few of the identified cytomegalovirus-associated TCR beta chains were confirmed in vitro to be specific for cytomegalovirus antigens. CMV serostatus was the only immune exposure information available for the cohort. In an earlier analysis of around 600 of the donors, most TCR beta V segments were observed in productive rearrangements about 90% or about 30% of the time, broadly matching IMGT annotations. The cohort was sequenced for TCR beta chains only, and without alpha or paired-chain data the features that could be detected were limited. A later analysis associated roughly 17,000 TCR beta sequences with specific HLA alleles at a false discovery rate of 0.05. Roughly uniform sequencing depth across donors was assumed in presence/absence analyses, although this assumption may not hold. Because counts were too low, seventeen rarely observed V segments, including chromosome 9 orphons, were excluded from the earlier analysis of some 590 of the donors. Most CMV-associated TCR beta chains appeared to be HLA-restricted in a later analysis, and the HLA associations seemed to be driven largely by CMV exposure. Correlated functional status among segregating V segments might reflect linkage disequilibrium, but an unknown experimental factor could not be ruled out. In a later genetic analysis, fewer N-insertions in productive TCRs were reported among donors in an Asian-associated ancestry cluster than the roughly 700-donor mean. Across donors, most TCR sequences were observed very rarely, whereas some public TCRs were present in many individuals. Cytomegalovirus status was reported to be diagnosed by the classifier with high specificity and sensitivity in both the original and validation cohorts. A further reported finding was that TCR beta sequences accurately predicted the HLA-A and HLA-B alleles for most subjects in the first cohort. The sequencing pipeline was judged likely to have produced a cluster of highly shared sequence variants as a technical artifact. In a later analysis, HLA-associated TCR beta chains were found to be more clonally expanded and to have lower generation probabilities than equally common non-associated chains. Some IMGT-functional V segments, including TRBV6-2 and TRBV6-3, could not be told apart with the 87-base-pair reads, so those segments were excluded. The authors suggested that the approach could potentially be extended to other disease states and immunological phenotypes. Assigning TCR associations to individual alleles was difficult when HLA alleles, especially DR and DQ, strongly co-occurred. Because HLA typing was missing for some donors at each locus, association tests included only the typed subset.

In total, approximately 700 healthy bone marrow donors made up the cohort. Cohort members were all nominally healthy when sampled, although unrecorded immune exposures were likely present. The donor tested CMV seropositive, placing the donor among the roughly 300 seropositive members of the cohort. A peripheral blood sample was collected from each donor, and TCR beta sequencing was performed on peripheral blood mononuclear cells. The Qiagen DNeasy Blood Extraction Kit was used to extract genomic DNA from the blood cell samples. Comments on this clone: The target of this receptor is not known. No base-level quality is on record; no much larger clone is a single base apart.

CDR1 and CDR2 (MNHEY, SVGAGI) derive from the germline V gene. Measured from the cysteine to the phenylalanine, the CDR3 is 15 residues long. Only the CDR3 DNA is retained, 45 bases long and in frame from the first base. V is pruned by 5 bases and J by 4 bases, leaving 6 bases of the junction without a gene match. The receptor library was made with the immunoSEQ multiplex PCR assay. The multiplex PCR relied on a mix of 60 forward primers for TCR Vbeta segments and 13 reverse primers for TCR Jbeta segments. The CDR3 region of rearranged TCR beta genes was amplified from genomic DNA with a multiplex PCR assay. On the Illumina HiSeq System, the amplified TCR beta libraries were sequenced as 87-base-pair reads. The original pipeline was this. A later analysis tallied tens of millions of unique TCR beta chains across the 660 or so repertoires, and about 10 million of those chains were shared by two or more donors. To remove PCR and sequencing errors, raw reads were error-corrected and collapsed into unique sequences using a nearest-neighbor algorithm that merged closely related sequences. CDR3 sequences were aligned to IMGT reference sequences to assign V, D and J gene segments. For a sequence to be retained, a match of at least six nucleotides was required to both a V gene segment and a J gene segment. A rearrangement counted as productive if the CDR3 had no stop codons and remained in frame with V and J, and every other rearrangement counted as non-productive. Following IMGT convention, CDR3 was defined as the stretch from the second conserved V-encoded cysteine up to the conserved J-encoded phenylalanine. Sequences without an unambiguous match to a single V gene segment were excluded from the earlier analysis of about 600 of the donors. An earlier analysis of approximately 590 of the donors called V segments functional above 56.7% productive rearrangements and segregating when the between-donor standard deviation exceeded 5%. To diagnose cytomegalovirus status from the catalog of TCR beta chain sequences, a statistical classification framework was built. In a later analysis, V and J genes were assigned by comparing TCR nucleotide sequences against IMGT/GENE-DB human TR gene sequences. Using the TCRdist pipeline, a later analysis assigned CDR3 sequences along with most-parsimonious VDJ recombination scenarios. In a later analysis, each TCR beta chain was defined by its CDR3 amino acid sequence together with its V-gene family, and reads without a unique V-gene family were excluded. In a later analysis, fewer than 650 highly shared, low-generation-probability nucleotide sequences were removed to address suspected cross-contamination and a sequencing artifact. For each public chain, a later analysis derived a clonal expansion index from normalized ranks of inferred template counts within each repertoire. In a later analysis, generation probabilities were computed using a VDJ recombination model fitted to out-of-frame rearrangements, and the results were checked against IGoR. A later analysis scored TCR-TCR, TCR-HLA and TCR-CMV co-occurrence with hypergeometric tests, applying a repertoire-size bias correction to TCR pairs. To estimate false discovery rates, a later analysis permuted the HLA or CMV assignments 20 times. In a later analysis, co-occurring TCRs were grouped using DBSCAN, with TCRdist sequence similarity added in when clustering inside HLA-allele-positive subsets. Repertoires with fewer than 30,000 or more than 120,000 public chains, plus five repertoires with anomalous nucleotide sharing, were excluded from co-occurrence clustering. Entries here come from immuneACCESS through TCRdb and include only in-frame sequences with V and J called. Some clones fail to appear in such tables; in the studies checked, an unresolved V gene covers under half of the shortfall, and the cause of the remainder is unknown. Clone size and the V and J calls come from that table; the DNA yielded D and trimming. In this sample the table shows about 120,000 clones, 75% to 85% of which occur a single time. The ten largest clones take up more than 7.5% of the sample.

The V and J genes are TRBV6-5 and TRBJ2-2, and TRBD2 aligns with 8 junction nucleotides. The sequencing sample was made of PBMCs. The sequence was collected from a woman in her fifties or sixties in good health and CMV-seropositive. Here is the DNA: TGTGCCAGCAGTCCCCCTCGGGGGGGCACCGGGGAGCTGTTTTTT. Its protein is CASSPPRGGTGELFF.